This passage covers 8 T cell receptor beta chains from one sample sequenced in a study of response to subunit inactivated influenza vaccine (dated by TCRdb to the late 2010s). The library was prepared using RT-PCR. Sequencer: Illumina HiSeq 2500. The raw public data were reprocessed by TCRdb itself: fastp quality trimming at Q25, MiXCR clonotype calling, in-frame beta chains only. Every distinct CDR3 protein forms one entry, paired with its most common genes and DNA. The sample has about 190,000 distinct CDR3 sequences on record, approximately 15% of them singletons. In total, the top ten clones hold about 28% of the sample. The material was CD8+ T cells sorted from PBMCs, obtained more than 4 days after vaccination. Receptors originate from a man in his fifties or sixties who received an inactivated influenza vaccine. Donor details come from another sample of the same person, matched by shared clones.

This CDR3 is CASSLSGTHNEQFF. The DNA of the CDR3 is TGCGCCAGCAGCCTTTCGGGGACTCACAATGAGCAGTTCTTC. The chain employs TRBV4-3 and TRBJ2-1, with D perhaps TRBD2 (6 bases). Germline CDR1 and CDR2: LGHNA and YSLEER. V gave up 4 bases and J gave up 5 bases, with 12 bases separating them. The CDR3 has 14 amino acids.

This clonotype was seen a handful of times. The genes are TRBV28 and TRBJ2-7; 7 bases agree with TRBD1. Per the germline V gene, CDR1 is MDHEN and CDR2 is SYDVKM. The CDR3 runs 16 residues. V trimming: 4 bases; J trimming: 1 base; junction bases outside the gene matches: 10. CDR3 sequence: CASSYSTAGGSYEQYF. DNA for the CDR3: TGTGCCAGCAGTTACTCAACGGCAGGGGGTTCCTACGAGCAGTACTTC.

This clonotype occurred a few times. The V gene is TRBV6-5, the J gene TRBJ1-6; 8 nucleotides match TRBD1. The CDR3 has 15 residues. Germline V gene lookup returns CDR1 MNHEY and CDR2 SVGAGI. V dropped 4 bases and J dropped 5; count of bases not matched to a gene: 4. The CDR3, as DNA: TGTGCCAGCAGTTTTCGGACAGGGCATAATTCACCCCTCCACTTT. Its protein is CASSFRTGHNSPLHF.

This chain joins TRBV4-3 and TRBJ2-3; no definite D call. Trimming took off 0 bases at V and 0 bases at J, with 4 bases between the two ends. Germline lookup yields CDR1 LGHNA and CDR2 YSLEER. The CDR3 contains 14 residues. CDR3 protein: CASSQERSTDTQYF. The CDR3 DNA follows: TGCGCCAGCAGCCAAGAGCGGAGCACAGATACGCAGTATTTT.

The V and J genes are TRBV5-6 and TRBJ2-5, with TRBD2 as a possible D gene (5 bases). The CDR3 is 14 residues long. CDR1 is SGHDT, CDR2 YYEEEE, per germline. V gave up 4 bases and J gave up 1 base, with 11 bases separating them. CDR3 in amino acids: CASSGGYPQETQYF. CDR3 DNA sequence: TGTGCCAGCAGCGGCGGGTATCCCCAAGAGACCCAGTACTTC.

This clonotype came up a few times. The chain carries TRBV11-1 and TRBJ2-1, with D perhaps matching TRBD1 or TRBD2 (5 bases each). CDR1 is SGHAT, CDR2 FQDESV, per germline (reference sequence). The CDR3 sequence is 16 residues long. Trimming stripped 1 base from V and 4 bases from J, with 14 bases between. CDR3 nucleotide sequence: TGTGCCAGCAGCTTAGTCGGGGCGCCGACTTACAATGAGCAGTTCTTC. Translated: CASSLVGAPTYNEQFF.

This clonotype turned up a few times. This chain links TRBV10-3 with TRBJ2-3; D unresolved. This CDR3 is built from 15 residues. Germline V gene lookup returns CDR1 ENHRY and CDR2 SYGVKD. V lost 3 bases to trimming and J lost 0 bases, with 10 bases between them. In nucleotides, the CDR3 is TGTGCCATCAGTGACAGGTTTGCTAGCACAGATACGCAGTATTTT. Protein: CAISDRFASTDTQYF.

The sample holds a few counts of this clonotype. V and J are TRBV30 and TRBJ2-1; D remains ambiguous. This CDR3 contains 13 residues. Germline-derived CDR1 and CDR2 are GTSNPN and SVGIG (reference sequence). Trimming took off 0 bases at V and 6 bases at J, with 9 bases between the two ends. The CDR3 reads CAWSVSGGNEQFF. CDR3 in DNA: TGTGCCTGGAGTGTATCCGGTGGCAATGAGCAGTTCTTC.